Following are 30 T cell receptor beta chains from one sample sequenced in a study of T-cell reconstitution after alpha-beta-depleted transplantation in children (dated by TCRdb to between 2015 and 2016). According to the study, the label for this sample's treatment or condition signals: allogeneic hematopoietic cell transplantation with graft depleted of TCRalphabeta T cells and CD19 B cells. Library preparation employed PCR. Sequencing was performed on an Illumina HiSeq 2500. Molecular barcoding was employed in the preparation of TCR libraries, with unique molecular identifiers being used to normalize TCRbeta repertoire quantification. TCRdb applied fastp at Q25 and MiXCR to the public reads, then kept only in-frame beta chains. For every CDR3 protein sequence, its rows merge into one entry that carries the most common genes and DNA. This sample is represented by fewer than 150,000 distinct CDR3 sequences; about 21% of them were singletons. The leading ten clones occupy roughly a tenth of the sample.

Sample: PBMCs, mostly from graft donor cells, taken 180 days after TCRalphabeta/CD19-depleted stem cell transplant. Receptors originate from a male patient aged 2 to 9 who had a stem cell transplant for chronic granulomatous disease, so the T cells may come from the graft donor.

The CDR3 spells CASSSWTEPSHQFF. For the CDR3, the DNA is TGCGCCAGCAGCTCCTGGACCGAACCCTCTCATCAGTTCTTC. The rearrangement joins TRBV5-1 to TRBJ2-1; no definite D call. The CDR3 is 14 amino acids. The V gene's germline CDR1 is SGHRS and CDR2 YFSETQ. Trimming took 3 bases from V and 13 from J, leaving 20 bases between them.

This chain connects TRBV5-6 to TRBJ2-7; D might be TRBD1 or TRBD2, each matching 5 bases. V was shortened by 4 bases and J by 6 bases, with 14 bases between the two germline ends. CDR3 length: 13 amino acids. The germline CDR1 and CDR2 sequences are SGHDT and YYEEEE. The CDR3 region has the DNA TGTGCCAGCAGCCCAGGGACCCCCTCCGAGCAGTACTTC. It is translated as CASSPGTPSEQYF.

This clonotype has at least ten counts. This chain links TRBV4-3 with TRBJ2-1, with 13 bases matching TRBD2. The J segment lost 8 bases and the V segment lost 4 bases, leaving 2 bases of the junction unmatched. Germline CDR1 LGHNA, CDR2 YSLEER. This CDR3 region has 14 residues. The CDR3 sequence: CASSRTSGRDEQFF. CDR3 bases: TGCGCCAGCAGCCGGACTAGCGGGAGAGATGAGCAGTTCTTC.

This clonotype has a count of ten or more. The chain has TRBV15 and TRBJ2-3, with D unclear. Trimming left V 0 bases short and J 2 bases short, with 9 bases between. CDR3 length: 15 residues. Germline lookup yields CDR1 LNHNV and CDR2 YYDKDF (reference sequence). The CDR3 loop is CATSRDIAVTDTQYF. CDR3 nucleotide sequence: TGTGCCACCAGCAGAGATATAGCCGTCACAGATACGCAGTATTTT.

This clonotype was counted ten times or more. The chain recombines TRBV20-1 with TRBJ2-5; D is uncertain. Germline CDR1 and CDR2: DFQATT and SNEGSKA (reference sequence). This CDR3 has 16 residues. V was shortened by 5 bases and J by 1 base, with 20 bases between the two germline ends. Written as DNA, the CDR3 is TGCAGTGCTCTTGACCTATACCCAGAGATCCAAGAGACCCAGTACTTC. Translation gives CSALDLYPEIQETQYF.

This clonotype was counted ten times or more. The chain combines TRBV27 with TRBJ2-1; 11 nucleotides match TRBD2. The V gene end was trimmed by 3 bases and the J gene end by 7 bases; junction bases not matched to a gene: 2. The CDR3 consists of 14 residues. Germline V lookup: CDR1 MNHEY, CDR2 SMNVEV (reference sequence). CDR3 sequence (DNA): TGTGCCAGCAGTTTCCTAGCGGGAGGTAATGAGCAGTTCTTC. This encodes CASSFLAGGNEQFF.

Comments on this clonotype: An end of the junction does not agree with germline; a read error may underlie this. The rearrangement joins TRBV12-3 or TRBV12-4 to TRBJ1-3; D gene ambiguous. The CDR3 is 11 amino acids. The chain's CDR3 is CVSRRGNTIYF. The DNA for the CDR3 is TGTGTCAGCCGCCGGGGAAACACCATATATTTT.

This clonotype was counted ten times or more. V is TRBV4-2 and J is TRBJ2-7; 7 bases match TRBD2. The germline V gene has CDR1 LGHNA and CDR2 YNFKEQ. This CDR3 region has 14 residues. V was pared by 1 base and J by 5 bases, with 5 bases of the junction left unmatched. DNA for the CDR3: TGTGCCAGCAGCCAAGGGGGGAGGGCCGACGAGCAGTACTTC. Encoded protein: CASSQGGRADEQYF.

The V gene is TRBV10-2, the J gene TRBJ2-3, with D possibly matching TRBD2 (5 bases). The CDR3 covers 15 residues. Per the germline V gene, CDR1 is WSHSY and CDR2 is SAAADI. V was clipped by 7 bases and J by 0 bases, with 14 bases between them. The CDR3 sequence is CASKGRAGSTDTQYF. The CDR3 DNA reads TGCGCCAGCAAGGGTAGGGCGGGTAGCACAGATACGCAGTATTTT.

The chain employs TRBV5-1 and TRBJ1-6; 8 bases match TRBD1. The CDR3 loop spans 14 amino acids. Per the germline V gene, CDR1 is SGHRS and CDR2 is YFSETQ. V trimming: 2 bases; J trimming: 12 bases; junction bases outside the gene matches: 7. The CDR3 region is CASSLSQGALPLHF. DNA of the CDR3: TGCGCCAGCAGCTTATCCCAGGGGGCTTTACCCCTCCACTTT.

The rearrangement joins TRBV28 to TRBJ2-7; D is ambiguous. The germline gives CDR1 MDHEN, CDR2 SYDVKM. V was shortened by 5 bases and J by 3 bases, with 14 bases between the two germline ends. The CDR3 sequence is 14 residues long. The CDR3 here is CASSIGSEFYEQYF. CDR3 in DNA: TGTGCCAGCAGTATAGGGTCCGAGTTCTACGAGCAGTACTTC.

This clonotype was seen only a few times. The rearrangement links TRBV4-3 to TRBJ1-5, with no clear D. Germline loops: CDR1 LGHNA, CDR2 YSLEER. This CDR3 is 13 amino acids long. The V end lost 0 bases, the J end lost 6 bases, and 6 bases lay between the germline ends. CDR3 in amino acids: CASSQDPGQPQHF. The CDR3 DNA is TGCGCCAGCAGCCAAGATCCAGGTCAGCCCCAGCATTTT.

This clonotype was observed many times. The V gene is TRBV12-3 or TRBV12-4, the J gene TRBJ2-4; maybe TRBD1 (5 bases). The CDR3 sequence is 16 residues long. Trimming removed 3 bases from V and 0 bases from J, with 12 bases in between. CDR3 sequence: CASSFSARGAKNIQYF. The CDR3 nucleotides read TGTGCCAGCAGTTTCTCGGCTAGGGGAGCCAAAAACATTCAGTACTTC.

This chain joins TRBV20-1 and TRBJ2-3, with D possibly TRBD2 on 6 matching bases. Germline V CDR1 and CDR2: DFQATT, SNEGSKA (reference sequence). CDR3 length equals 14 residues. The V gene lost 2 bases and the J gene lost 2 bases, with 11 bases spanning the gap. CDR3 nucleotide sequence: TGCAGTGCTAGAAGTCTAGCGTACACAGATACGCAGTATTTT. This codes for CSARSLAYTDTQYF.

This clonotype was seen just once. A junction end diverges from the germline sequence, so it may reflect a read error. The chain carries TRBV5-1 and TRBJ2-7; TRBD2 agrees at 9 bases. CDR1 SGHRS and CDR2 YFSETQ come from the germline V gene. The CDR3 covers 18 residues. The CDR3 DNA reads TGCGCCAGCAGCGATGAGGACAGTCCGGGACTAGCTGCCTACGAGCAGCACTTC. Its protein is CASSDEDSPGLAAYEQHF.

This clonotype came up a few times. This chain connects TRBV20-1 to TRBJ1-6, with 10 bases aligning to TRBD1. This CDR3 region has 16 residues. Germline values: CDR1 DFQATT, CDR2 SNEGSKA (reference sequence). V shed 6 bases and J 5 bases; nucleotides not matched to a gene: 10. The CDR3 DNA follows: TGCAGTGCCGACGCCAGACAGGGGGCGGATAATTCACCCCTCCACTTT. It is translated as CSADARQGADNSPLHF.

The V and J genes are TRBV6-1 and TRBJ1-1; 8 positions agree with TRBD1. The V segment lost 6 bases and the J segment 0 bases; nucleotides outside the gene matches: 3. Germline values: CDR1 MNHNS, CDR2 SASEGT. The CDR3 covers 14 residues. CDR3 nucleotide sequence: TGTGCCAGCAGGGAGACAGGGGTGAACACTGAAGCTTTCTTT. As protein: CASRETGVNTEAFF.

This chain uses TRBV27 with TRBJ2-6; TRBD1 aligns across 7 bases. CDR1 is MNHEY and CDR2 is SMNVEV in the germline V gene (reference sequence). The CDR3 consists of 16 residues. V shed 6 bases, J shed 2 bases, and the junction held 7 bases outside the gene matches. The DNA for the CDR3 is TGTGCCAGCAGGACAGGGCGGTTCACTGGGGCCAACGTCCTGACTTTC. This sequence encodes CASRTGRFTGANVLTF.

This clonotype has ten or more counts. This chain uses TRBV7-8 with TRBJ2-7; D unclear. Trimming removed 5 bases at V and 3 bases at J, with 5 bases between. Germline V gene lookup returns CDR1 SGHVS and CDR2 FQNEAQ. The CDR3 spans 11 residues. CDR3 nucleotides: TGTGCCAGCAGCACCTTCTACGAGCAGTACTTC. Translating it yields CASSTFYEQYF.

The chain has TRBV7-3 and TRBJ2-5; D is unclear. V shed 1 base and J shed 7 bases, with 13 bases lying between them. CDR3 size: 14 residues. CDR1 is SGHTA and CDR2 is FQGTGA in the germline V gene. CDR3 bases: TGTGCCAGCAGCTTAAAGAAGGCTCCGCGGACCCAGTACTTC. Its translation is CASSLKKAPRTQYF.

Many counts were recorded for this clonotype. The rearrangement uses TRBV7-9 and TRBJ2-1; D is uncertain. The CDR3 is 12 amino acids. The ends were cut back, 6 bases at V and 9 bases at J, with 12 bases in the middle. In germline, CDR1 is SEHNR, CDR2 FQNEAQ (reference sequence). The CDR3: CASRSAPFEQFF. The CDR3 DNA reads TGTGCCAGCAGATCTGCCCCTTTTGAGCAGTTCTTC.

The chain carries TRBV12-3 or TRBV12-4 and TRBJ2-5; a possible D gene is TRBD1 (6 bases). V lost 5 bases to trimming and J lost 3 bases, with 16 bases between them. The CDR3 is 15 amino acids. Here the CDR3 reads CASSRGTQFKETQYF. The DNA of the CDR3 is TGTGCCAGCAGTCGAGGGACACAATTTAAAGAGACCCAGTACTTC.

This clonotype came up many times. V is TRBV5-5 and J is TRBJ2-1, with D possibly matching TRBD1 (6 bases). V was clipped by 4 bases and J by 3 bases, with 8 bases between them. Per the germline V gene, CDR1 is SGHKS and CDR2 is YYEKEE (reference sequence). The CDR3 is made up of 13 amino acids. CDR3 coding DNA: TGTGCCAGCAGCCTGGACAGCTACAATGAGCAGTTCTTC. Translating it yields CASSLDSYNEQFF.

This clonotype was seen ten or more times. The chain links TRBV5-1 to TRBJ2-7; D may be TRBD1 or TRBD2 (5 bases each). Germline V gene sequence: CDR1 SGHRS, CDR2 YFSETQ. The length of the CDR3 is 12 residues. Trimming removed 4 bases at V and 4 bases at J, with 9 bases between. In DNA form, the CDR3 reads TGCGCCAGCAGCAGGGACGGATACGAGCAGTACTTC. This gives the protein CASSRDGYEQYF.

This clonotype was recorded at least ten times. V usage is TRBV20-1 and J usage is TRBJ2-1, with 10 bases that match TRBD1. CDR3 length: 14 amino acids. Germline V CDR1 and CDR2: DFQATT, SNEGSKA (reference sequence). Losses at the gene ends were 5 bases for V and 5 bases for J; bases not matched to a gene: 6. The CDR3 DNA reads TGCAGTGCTTCGAATGGACAGGGGGACAATGAGCAGTTCTTC. Encoded protein: CSASNGQGDNEQFF.

The rearrangement joins TRBV7-6 to TRBJ2-1; D not resolved. Germline V gene lookup returns CDR1 SGHVS and CDR2 FNYEAQ. CDR3 length: 12 amino acids. V was clipped by 1 base and J by 9 bases, with 7 bases between them. In DNA form, the CDR3 reads TGTGCCAGCAGCTTAGGTCCGCGTGAGCAGTTCTTC. It specifies CASSLGPREQFF.

Many counts were recorded for this clonotype. The chain carries TRBV20-1 and TRBJ2-6, with 11 nucleotides matching TRBD1. V shed 6 bases and J 2 bases; nucleotides not matched to a gene: 9. Germline loops: CDR1 DFQATT, CDR2 SNEGSKA (reference sequence). The CDR3 has 17 residues. The CDR3 is CSAEPGQGVPGANVLTF. CDR3 coding DNA: TGCAGTGCAGAACCGGGACAGGGGGTCCCTGGGGCCAACGTCCTGACTTTC.

The chain carries TRBV28 and TRBJ1-6, with 8 bases fitting TRBD1. The J segment lost 7 bases and the V segment lost 3 bases, leaving 5 bases of the junction unmatched. Germline assignment: CDR1 MDHEN and CDR2 SYDVKM. The CDR3 loop spans 15 amino acids. This chain's CDR3 is CASSFLDRENSPLHF. The CDR3 DNA reads TGTGCCAGCAGTTTCTTGGACAGGGAAAATTCACCCCTCCACTTT.

The CDR3 region is CSVERPGRGYEQYF. The CDR3, as DNA: TGCAGCGTTGAAAGACCAGGAAGAGGCTACGAGCAGTACTTC. V and J are TRBV29-1 and TRBJ2-7; unclear D gene. This CDR3 spans 14 amino acids. Trimming pared 2 bases from V and 3 bases from J, leaving 14 bases between. Germline V gives CDR1 SQVTM, CDR2 ANQGSEA.

This clonotype was counted many times. The chain couples TRBV20-1 to TRBJ2-3; TRBD2 might be the D (6 bases). CDR1 DFQATT and CDR2 SNEGSKA come from the germline V gene (reference sequence). V lost 0 bases, J lost 3 bases, and 16 bases lay in between. This CDR3 spans 16 amino acids. CDR3 in DNA: TGCAGTGCTAGAGAGCCTACTTCGCGGGAAACAGATACGCAGTATTTT. As protein: CSAREPTSRETDTQYF.